This T cell receptor (beta chain) was sequenced during a study of molecular identifiers for immune sequencing clone quantification. Study information: Five portions were made in replicates from RNA of roughly 20,000 or 100,000 naive CD8 cells, and four underwent sequencing.

Study-level points and caveats: For effector cells, clones above 20 RNA copies held over 99% of molecules; for naive cells, under 1%.

This clonotype has just a few counts. Its antigen is currently unknown. Germline CDR1 MNHNS, CDR2 SASEGT. This CDR3 has 15 amino acids. Trimming removed 7 bases at V and 2 bases at J, with 15 bases between. Libraries of bulk TCR were made by previously described methods (with listed TCR primers). One entry per CDR3 protein, called by TCRdb with MiXCR from the PCR reads. The sample gives about half a million distinct CDR3 sequences, roughly 26% of which show up once; approximately 0.8% is in the top ten. The sequencing sample was made of naive CD8+ T cells from blood, with Jurkat cell RNA spiked in. Subset: FACS-sorted CD8+CD4-CCR7+CD45RA+ naive T cells. The rearrangement joins TRBV6-1 to TRBJ1-5; no clear D gene. This sequence originates from a human donor in good health. Some libraries in this study had Jurkat cell RNA spiked in. Here the CDR3 DNA reads TGTGCCAGCATGGAGAGGACTTTTGGCAATCAGCCCCAGCATTTT. This sequence encodes CASMERTFGNQPQHF.